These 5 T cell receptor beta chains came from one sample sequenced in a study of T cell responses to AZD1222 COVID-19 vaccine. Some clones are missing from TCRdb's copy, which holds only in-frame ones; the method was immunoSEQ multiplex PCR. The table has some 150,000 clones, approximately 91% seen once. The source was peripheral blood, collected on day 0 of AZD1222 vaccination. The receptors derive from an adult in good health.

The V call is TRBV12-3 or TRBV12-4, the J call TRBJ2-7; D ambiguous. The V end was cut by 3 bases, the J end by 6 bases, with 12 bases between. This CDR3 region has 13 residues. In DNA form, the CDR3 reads TGTGCCAGCAGTTTTTACCGGTCGGGCGAGCAGTACTTC. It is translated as CASSFYRSGEQYF.

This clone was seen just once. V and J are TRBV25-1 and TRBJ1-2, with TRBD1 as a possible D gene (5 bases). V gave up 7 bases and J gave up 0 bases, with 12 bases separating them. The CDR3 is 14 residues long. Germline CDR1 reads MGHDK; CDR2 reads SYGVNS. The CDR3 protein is CASNRDGANYGYTF. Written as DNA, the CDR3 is TGTGCCAGCAACCGGGACGGAGCTAACTATGGCTACACCTTC.

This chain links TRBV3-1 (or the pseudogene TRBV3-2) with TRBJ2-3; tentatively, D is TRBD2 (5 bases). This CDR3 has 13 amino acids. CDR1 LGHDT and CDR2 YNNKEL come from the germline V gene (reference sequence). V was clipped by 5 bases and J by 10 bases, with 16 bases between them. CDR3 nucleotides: TGTGCCAGCAGCGGAGAGGGCTCCGGGGCGCAGTATTTT. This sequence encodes CASSGEGSGAQYF.

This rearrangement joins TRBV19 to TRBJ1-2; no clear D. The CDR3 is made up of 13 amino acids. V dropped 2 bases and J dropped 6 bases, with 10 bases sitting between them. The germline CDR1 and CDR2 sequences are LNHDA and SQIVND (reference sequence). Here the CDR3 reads CASSILPGNGYTF. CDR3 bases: TGTGCCAGTAGTATATTACCAGGAAATGGCTACACCTTC.

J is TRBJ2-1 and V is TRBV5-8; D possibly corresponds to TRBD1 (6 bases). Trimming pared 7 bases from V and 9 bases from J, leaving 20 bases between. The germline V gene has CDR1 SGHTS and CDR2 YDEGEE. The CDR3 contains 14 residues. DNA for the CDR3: TGTGCCAGCTCCAACCTACAGGGAATCGGTGAGCAGTTCTTC. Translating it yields CASSNLQGIGEQFF.